This TCR beta chain was sequenced for a study of T-cell memory formation after mild COVID-19. Findings and caveats of the study: CD4+ contracting clones lay mainly in CM and EM, CD8+ ones in EMRA. Whereas later expanders leaned CD4+, clones contracting day 15 to 85 showed a balanced CD4/CD8 makeup.

The TCR alpha and TCR beta cDNA libraries, bearing sample barcodes and UMIs, were generated by 5'RACE using constant-segment primers. MiXCR was run by TCRdb on the 5' RACE reads, yielding one entry per CDR3 protein. The table shows tens of thousands of distinct CDR3 sequences, with 25% to 35% occurring only once. Germline lookup yields CDR1 MGHRA and CDR2 YSYEKL. There are 14 residues in the CDR3. V shed 1 base and J shed 5 bases, with 12 bases lying between them. This clonotype was recorded at least ten times. Its antigen is not identified. The receptor's source is a man aged 18 to 29 who had mild COVID-19 (a few samples of this study predate the infection). Cell type and time point are not known. V is TRBV4-1 and J is TRBJ2-7; no definite D call. Material for sequencing was PBMCs or a T cell subset sorted from them (not recorded which). Here the CDR3 DNA reads TGCGCCAGCAGCCAAGGGAAGGGCTTGGACGAGCAGTACTTC. Translating it yields CASSQGKGLDEQYF.